These 28 T cell receptor beta chains share one sample of origin, sequenced in a study of blood T cell repertoires in COVID-19. Sequenced by immunoSEQ multiplex PCR; TCRdb stores in-frame clones only, minus some. The profile shows about 120,000 clones, 75% to 85% of them singletons. The source material was peripheral blood. The receptors were gathered from a woman older than 75 with acute or convalescent COVID-19.

The rearrangement links TRBV18 to TRBJ2-1, with D tentatively TRBD2 (6 bases). CDR1 KGHSH and CDR2 LQKENI come from the germline V gene. Trimming took 2 bases from V and 7 from J, leaving 6 bases between them. The CDR3 totals 12 residues. CDR3 in amino acids: CASSPAGNEQFF. CDR3 nucleotide sequence: TGTGCCAGCTCACCAGCGGGGAATGAGCAGTTCTTC.

For this clone: This same CDR3 is encoded by further DNA sequences in the sample. The V call is TRBV9, the J call TRBJ2-2; 9 bases line up with TRBD2. Germline V gives CDR1 SGDLS, CDR2 YYNGEE. The CDR3 has 17 residues. J was trimmed by 3 bases and V by 1 base; bases with no gene match: 7. As DNA, the CDR3 is TGTGCCAGCAGCGTAATTGCGGGGGGGCCGGACACCGGGGAGCTGTTTTTT. This codes for CASSVIAGGPDTGELFF.

This clone was picked up a small number of times. The chain has TRBV19 and TRBJ1-5; no reliable D call. This CDR3 comprises 13 residues. Germline V gene sequence: CDR1 LNHDA, CDR2 SQIVND (reference sequence). Trimming shortened V by 9 bases and J by 3 bases, and 12 bases separated the two germline ends. This chain's CDR3 is CASRRGPNQPQHF. DNA for the CDR3: TGTGCCAGCCGAAGAGGGCCCAATCAGCCCCAGCATTTT.

The V and J genes are TRBV7-6 and TRBJ1-6, with TRBD1 identical over 8 bases. The germline gives CDR1 SGHVS, CDR2 FNYEAQ. The junction had 6 bases not matched to a gene; V was cut back by 2 bases and J by 6 bases. This CDR3 contains 16 residues. The CDR3 bases are TGTGCCAGCAGCTTAAATGGACAGGGAAGTAATTCACCCCTCCACTTT. Translation gives CASSLNGQGSNSPLHF.

The count of this clone is one. The V and J genes are TRBV4-3 and TRBJ1-1; D unclear. This CDR3 region has 13 residues. Trimming pared 0 bases from V and 0 bases from J, leaving 2 bases between. CDR1 and CDR2 (germline): LGHNA, YSLEER. The CDR3 spells CASSQDMNTEAFF. The CDR3 nucleotides read TGCGCCAGCAGCCAAGACATGAACACTGAAGCTTTCTTT.

This clone came up once. The CDR3 sequence: CASSSRYGYTF. Here the CDR3 DNA reads TGTGCCAGCAGCTCGAGATATGGCTACACCTTC. The chain uses TRBV7-2 and TRBJ1-2; D not resolved. Germline V lookup: CDR1 SGHTA, CDR2 FQGNSA. Trimming took 4 bases from V and 5 from J, leaving 5 bases between them. The CDR3 is made up of 11 amino acids.

This clone occurred once. The chain couples TRBV27 to TRBJ1-2; unclear D gene. CDR1 and CDR2 from the germline V gene are MNHEY and SMNVEV (reference sequence). The CDR3 totals 13 residues. V lost 3 bases to trimming and J lost 8 bases, with 13 bases between them. CDR3 amino acids: CASSFRGLGGYTF. CDR3 bases: TGTGCCAGCAGTTTTCGCGGGTTGGGAGGCTACACCTTC.

V gene TRBV7-2 combines with J gene TRBJ2-2, with TRBD2 matching 11 bases. CDR1 is SGHTA and CDR2 is FQGNSA in the germline V gene. Trimming at V came to 0 bases and at J to 6 bases, leaving 9 bases not matched to a gene. The length of the CDR3 is 18 residues. CDR3 residues: CASSLAISGRAKAGELFF. The CDR3, as DNA: TGTGCCAGCAGCTTAGCCATTAGCGGGAGGGCTAAGGCCGGGGAGCTGTTTTTT. Based on the CDR3 plus reference TRBV7-2 and TRBJ2-2, the full variable domain is GAGVSQSPSNKVTEKGKDVELRCDPISGHTALYWYRQSLGQGLEFLIYFQGNSAPDKSGLPSDRFSAERTGGSVSTLTIQRTQQEDSAVYLCASSLAISGRAKAGELFFGEGSRLTVL.

The chain is built from TRBV11-2 and TRBJ2-1, with TRBD2 matching over 11 bases. Germline V lookup: CDR1 SGHAT, CDR2 FQNNGV. The CDR3 sequence is 15 residues long. Trimming removed 5 bases from V and 3 bases from J; junction bases left unmatched: 3. The CDR3: CASSPGTSGYNEQFF. In DNA form, the CDR3 reads TGTGCCAGCAGCCCGGGGACTAGCGGCTACAATGAGCAGTTCTTC.

This clone was detected only a few times. The chain combines TRBV6-6 with TRBJ1-6; TRBD1 matches 7 bases. The trim removed 11 bases at V and 7 bases at J, leaving 11 bases unmatched. CDR3 size: 14 residues. CDR1 MNHNY and CDR2 SVGAGI come from the germline V gene (reference sequence). DNA for the CDR3: TGTGCCGGGGGCACAGGGGCCCTAAATTCACCCCTCCACTTT. Encoded protein: CAGGTGALNSPLHF.

With respect to this clone: This sample also contains other DNA sequences that code for the same CDR3. The rearrangement uses TRBV18 and TRBJ2-3; no clear D gene. Germline V lookup: CDR1 KGHSH, CDR2 LQKENI. The CDR3 is 13 residues long. Deletions cut 0 bases from V and 3 bases from J, with 4 bases between. The CDR3 loop is CASSPPVTDTQYF. In DNA form, the CDR3 reads TGTGCCAGCTCACCACCCGTGACAGATACGCAGTATTTT.

This rearrangement joins TRBV5-6 to TRBJ2-1; 7 positions match TRBD1. The CDR3 is made up of 14 amino acids. V shed 4 bases, J shed 2 bases, and the junction held 3 bases outside the gene matches. Germline V lookup: CDR1 SGHDT, CDR2 YYEEEE. The CDR3 loop is CASSQQGAYNEQFF. The CDR3 DNA reads as TGTGCCAGCAGCCAGCAGGGGGCCTACAATGAGCAGTTCTTC.

The chain employs TRBV11-3 and TRBJ2-7; tentative D call: TRBD2 (5 bases). Trimming took off 1 base at V and 5 bases at J, with 9 bases between the two ends. CDR1 and CDR2 from the germline V gene are SGHNT and YENEEA. This CDR3 spans 13 amino acids. The CDR3 coding sequence is TGTGCCAGCAGCTTAGCCGAGGGCAACGAGCAGTACTTC. Its protein is CASSLAEGNEQYF.

This clone came up once. The chain employs TRBV12-3 or TRBV12-4 and TRBJ1-2; TRBD1 matches at 8 bases. The V and J ends lost 3 bases and 9 bases, in that order; junction bases with no gene match: 6. The CDR3 totals 13 residues. The CDR3 is CASSLRQGLRYTF. The CDR3 DNA reads as TGTGCCAGCAGTTTGCGACAGGGGCTACGCTACACCTTC.

This CDR3 reads CASSLTEALAGVQETQYF. The CDR3 bases are TGTGCCAGCAGCTTAACGGAGGCACTAGCGGGAGTCCAAGAGACCCAGTACTTC. V is TRBV7-3 and J is TRBJ2-5, with 11 bases fitting TRBD2. This CDR3 is built from 18 residues. V lost 0 bases, J lost 1 base, and 7 bases stayed unmatched. Germline values: CDR1 SGHTA, CDR2 FQGTGA. The full variable domain, rest sourced from reference TRBV7-3 and TRBJ2-5, is GAGVSQTPSNKVTEKGKYVELRCDPISGHTALYWYRQSLGQGPEFLIYFQGTGAADDSGLPNDRFFAVRPEGSVSTLKIQRTERGDSAVYLCASSLTEALAGVQETQYFGPGTRLLVL.

The chain combines TRBV3-1 (or the pseudogene TRBV3-2) with TRBJ2-1, with 8 bases fitting TRBD2. Germline CDR1 reads LGHDT; CDR2 reads YNNKEL (reference sequence). V lost 4 bases, J lost 1 base, and 6 bases stayed unmatched. This CDR3 is 16 amino acids long. The CDR3 loop is CASSLFTSGSYNEQFF. Here the CDR3 DNA reads TGTGCCAGCAGCCTATTTACTAGCGGTTCCTACAATGAGCAGTTCTTC.

The V call is TRBV5-1, the J call TRBJ2-2, with no clear D. CDR1 SGHRS and CDR2 YFSETQ come from the germline V gene. Between the trimmed V and J ends, which lost 0 bases and 2 bases, there was a span of 8 bases. The CDR3 is 15 amino acids. The CDR3 sequence: CASSLVELNTGELFF. The CDR3 DNA follows: TGCGCCAGCAGCTTGGTTGAGTTAAACACCGGGGAGCTGTTTTTT.

The rearrangement links TRBV5-8 to TRBJ1-2; weak D call: TRBD1 (5 bases). Trimming took off 4 bases at V and 3 bases at J, with 13 bases between the two ends. In germline, CDR1 is SGHTS, CDR2 YDEGEE. This CDR3 comprises 14 residues. In nucleotides, the CDR3 is TGTGCCAGCAGCCGGGGGGGAGCGTACTATGGCTACACCTTC. Amino acids: CASSRGGAYYGYTF. Drawing the rest from reference TRBV5-8 and TRBJ1-2, the complete variable domain is EAGVTQSPTHLIKTRGQQATLRCSPISGHTSVYWYQQALGLGLQFLLWYDEGEERNRGNFPPRFSGRQFPNYSSELNVNALELEDSALYLCASSRGGAYYGYTFGSGTRLTVV.

This chain links TRBV21-1 with TRBJ1-2. TRBV21-1 is a recognized pseudogene. The CDR3 sequence is 16 residues long. The CDR3 bases are TGTGCCAGCAGCAAAGAGCGGGGGGGCAGCTCTCATGGCTACACCTTC. Translated, it gives CASSKERGGSSHGYTF.

The chain links TRBV7-9 to TRBJ2-5; TRBD1 agrees at 8 bases. Trimming removed 5 bases from V and 1 base from J; junction bases left unmatched: 9. CDR1 and CDR2 from the germline V gene are SEHNR and FQNEAQ (reference sequence). The CDR3 totals 16 residues. CDR3 nucleotides: TGTGCCAGCAGCCGGGGACAGGCTATCATCCAAGAGACCCAGTACTTC. Its protein is CASSRGQAIIQETQYF.

The CDR3 sequence is CASRTGEEGYTF. The CDR3 DNA follows: TGTGCCAGCAGGACAGGGGAAGAAGGCTACACCTTC. This chain joins TRBV2 and TRBJ1-2; TRBD1 aligns across 8 bases. The junction had 5 bases not matched to a gene; V was cut back by 6 bases and J by 8 bases. Germline CDR1 and CDR2: SNHLY and FYNNEI. This CDR3 has 12 amino acids.

V is TRBV7-8 and J is TRBJ1-6; no clear D. The germline V gene has CDR1 SGHVS and CDR2 FQNEAQ. Between the trimmed V and J ends, which lost 5 bases and 8 bases, there was a span of 13 bases. CDR3 size: 14 residues. The CDR3 sequence is CASSPRGWDSPLHF. CDR3 nucleotides: TGTGCCAGCAGCCCCCGGGGTTGGGATTCACCCCTCCACTTT.

This clone was picked up one time. The chain links TRBV28 to TRBJ2-7; possibly TRBD1 for D (5 bases). V dropped 6 bases and J dropped 0 bases, with 21 bases sitting between them. This CDR3 is 17 amino acids long. Germline CDR1 reads MDHEN; CDR2 reads SYDVKM. The CDR3 region has the DNA TGTGCCAGCAGCCTACCGACCCTGGACAAACACTCCTACGAGCAGTACTTC. Its protein is CASSLPTLDKHSYEQYF.

CDR3 sequence (DNA): TGTGCCAGCAGCTTGCGACAGGGGAATGGCTACACCTTC. This sequence encodes CASSLRQGNGYTF. The chain couples TRBV5-6 to TRBJ1-2; TRBD1 agrees at 8 bases. Germline CDR1 is SGHDT and CDR2 is YYEEEE. This CDR3 is 13 amino acids long. V shed 1 base and J 6 bases; nucleotides not matched to a gene: 2. Complete variable domain (other parts from reference TRBV5-6 and TRBJ1-2): DAGVTQSPTHLIKTRGQQVTLRCSPKSGHDTVSWYQQALGQGPQFIFQYYEEEERQRGNFPDRFSGHQFPNYSSELNVNALLLGDSALYLCASSLRQGNGYTFGSGTRLTVV.

The chain uses TRBV15 and TRBJ2-3, with D unresolved. This CDR3 is 17 amino acids long. V lost 1 base to trimming and J lost 2 bases, with 16 bases between them. Germline lookup yields CDR1 LNHNV and CDR2 YYDKDF (reference sequence). CDR3 bases: TGTGCCACCAGCAGAGGTACCGGGTCCCCTCACACAGATACGCAGTATTTT. Its translation: CATSRGTGSPHTDTQYF. Drawing the rest from reference TRBV15 and TRBJ2-3, the complete variable domain is DAMVIQNPRYQVTQFGKPVTLSCSQTLNHNVMYWYQQKSSQAPKLLFHYYDKDFNNEADTPDNFQSRRPNTSFCFLDIRSPGLGDTAMYLCATSRGTGSPHTDTQYFGPGTRLTVL.

The rearrangement joins TRBV4-2 to TRBJ2-1; possible D gene TRBD1, 7 bases. The CDR3 totals 16 residues. Trimming removed 1 base at V and 5 bases at J, with 15 bases between. Germline CDR1 LGHNA, CDR2 YNFKEQ. CDR3 sequence: CASSQADRLANNEQFF. CDR3 nucleotides: TGTGCCAGCAGCCAAGCGGACAGGCTAGCGAACAATGAGCAGTTCTTC.

The V call is TRBV3-1 (or the pseudogene TRBV3-2), the J call TRBJ1-2; D possibly corresponds to TRBD1 (5 bases). The CDR3 is made up of 13 amino acids. Germline CDR1 and CDR2: LGHDT and YNNKEL (reference sequence). V was cut by 4 bases and J by 8 bases, with 14 bases left in between. CDR3 protein: CASSPLAGRGYTF. Here the CDR3 DNA reads TGTGCCAGCAGCCCCCTGGCAGGGCGAGGCTACACCTTC.

CDR3 region: CASSVGTATNYGYTF. The CDR3 nucleotides read TGTGCCAGCAGCGTAGGTACAGCTACTAACTATGGCTACACCTTC. This chain connects TRBV9 to TRBJ1-2, with D hard to call. V gave up 0 bases and J gave up 0 bases, with 9 bases separating them. The CDR3 runs 15 residues. Germline V gives CDR1 SGDLS, CDR2 YYNGEE.